Listed here is a single T cell receptor (beta chain). Data came from immunoSEQ multiplex PCR; TCRdb stores just in-frame clones and leaves some out. Of approximately 240,000 clones listed, over 80% are singletons. V shed 1 base, J shed 6 bases, and the junction held 5 bases outside the gene matches. The germline CDR1 and CDR2 sequences are LNHDA and SQIVND (reference sequence). The CDR3 length is 15 residues. Seattle patient enrollment occurred during active infection, with longitudinal follow-up thereafter. The sample originates from a study of blood T cell repertoires in COVID-19. Study details: Samples of COVID-19 (acute and convalescent) were obtained from the United States, Italy and Spain. The analysed material was cDNA or gDNA that came from T cells, B-cell-depleted T cells, or PBMCs.

Material: peripheral blood. This TCR derives from a woman younger than 45 with COVID-19, enrolled during active disease. The chain combines TRBV19 with TRBJ2-1; 8 nucleotides agree with TRBD2. This chain's CDR3 is CASSIVAGIINEQFF. In DNA, the CDR3 is TGTGCCAGTAGTATAGTAGCGGGGATAATCAATGAGCAGTTCTTC.